This T cell receptor (beta chain) was identified in a study of Ad26.COV2.S vaccination and SARS-CoV-2 variants. Study results and caveats: Non-spike TCR breadth did not differ much between vaccine and placebo recipients. The analyses of TCR breadth and depth may have understated the size of total T cell responses.

Trimming took 3 bases from V and 2 from J, leaving 19 bases between them. This CDR3 is 17 amino acids long. CDR1 is GTSNPN, CDR2 SVGIG, per germline (reference sequence). Libraries were prepared by immunoSEQ multiplex PCR; TCRdb keeps only in-frame clonotypes and omits some of them. The table includes some 250,000 clones, 88% detected once. Treatment specified: about 20 received Ad26.COV2.S at low or high dose, single or two shots; roughly five received placebo; per-sample allocation not given. Day 63 following the first vaccine or placebo injection was when the samples were taken. At a Boston site, the person donating was an adult of 18-55 years. With respect to this clone: Its antigen is unidentified.

This sequence originates from a person aged 18 to 65 who received the Ad26.COV2.S COVID-19 vaccine or a placebo. This specimen was peripheral blood, taken in a trial of Ad26.COV2.S vaccine versus placebo. This chain connects TRBV30 to TRBJ1-4; possibly TRBD1 for D (5 bases). In DNA, the CDR3 is TGTGCCTGGAGGTTGGCAGGGTGGAGCCTGACTAATGAAAAACTGTTTTTT. This codes for CAWRLAGWSLTNEKLFF.